This T cell receptor (beta chain) was found in a study of technical replicates of blood from a few donors. TCRdb keeps only in-frame clones here, not all; method: immunoSEQ multiplex PCR. The sample contains around 79,000 clones, 91% of which appear only once. Germline CDR1 is MDHEN and CDR2 is SYDVKM. V dropped 9 bases and J dropped 4 bases, with 19 bases sitting between them. There are 14 residues in the CDR3. The sequence came from a human donor in good health. Sequencing used T cells isolated from PBMCs. The V gene is TRBV28, the J gene TRBJ2-7; D is possibly TRBD1 (6 bases). CDR3 in amino acids: CASGLDTGPYEQYF. DNA for the CDR3: TGTGCCAGTGGGCTTGATACAGGGCCTTACGAGCAGTACTTC.